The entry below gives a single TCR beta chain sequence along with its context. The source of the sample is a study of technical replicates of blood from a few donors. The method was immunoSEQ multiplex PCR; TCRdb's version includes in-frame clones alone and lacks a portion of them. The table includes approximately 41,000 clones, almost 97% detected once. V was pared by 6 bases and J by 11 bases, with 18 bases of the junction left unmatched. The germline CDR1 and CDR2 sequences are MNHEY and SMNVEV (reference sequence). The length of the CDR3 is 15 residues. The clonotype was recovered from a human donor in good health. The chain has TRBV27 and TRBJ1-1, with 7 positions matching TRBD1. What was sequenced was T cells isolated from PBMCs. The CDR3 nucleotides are TGTGCCAGCAGGATTTCGTCGACAGGGTGGACCGGGGCTTTCTTT. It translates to CASRISSTGWTGAFF.